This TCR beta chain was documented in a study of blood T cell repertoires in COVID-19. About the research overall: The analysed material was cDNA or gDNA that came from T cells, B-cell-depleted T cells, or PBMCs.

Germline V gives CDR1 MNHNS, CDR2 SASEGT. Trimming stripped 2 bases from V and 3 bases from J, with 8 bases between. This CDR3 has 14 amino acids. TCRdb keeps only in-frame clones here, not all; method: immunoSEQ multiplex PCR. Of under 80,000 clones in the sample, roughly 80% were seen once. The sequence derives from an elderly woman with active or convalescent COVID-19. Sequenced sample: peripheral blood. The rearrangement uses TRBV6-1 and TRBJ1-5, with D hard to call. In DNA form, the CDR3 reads TGTGCCAGCAGTGAACGAGGAACCAATCAGCCCCAGCATTTT. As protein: CASSERGTNQPQHF.